This T cell receptor beta chain was sequenced for a study of blood T cells in healthy people across ages. Germline V gene lookup returns CDR1 LGHNA and CDR2 YSLEER. This CDR3 has 15 amino acids. The ends were cut back, 0 bases at V and 8 bases at J, with 14 bases in the middle. Combining a sample-barcoded 5' primer with a J-beta primer mix, a second PCR ran for 7 to 11 cycles. Unique molecular identifiers of 12 random nucleotides labeled each cDNA. MiXCR was run by TCRdb on the 5' RACE reads, yielding one entry per CDR3 protein. The sample records 800,000 to 950,000 distinct CDR3 sequences, about 48% being singletons.

Sequencing used blood. The chain couples TRBV4-3 to TRBJ2-1, with unresolved D. This receptor was identified in a man aged 25 to 40 in good health. Written as DNA, the CDR3 is TGCGCCAGCAGCCAAGATCGGTATAGCAACGATGAGCAGTTCTTC. As protein: CASSQDRYSNDEQFF.